Sequencing of this T cell receptor beta chain was carried out in a study of CD8+ T cells in alopecia areata. This clone turned up a few times. Treatment described: oral pan-JAK inhibitor, 5-10 mg twice daily. Trimming left V 0 bases short and J 3 bases short, with 9 bases between. The germline gives CDR1 SGHNT, CDR2 YYREEE (reference sequence). The CDR3 has 14 residues. cDNA serving as the sequencing template came from extracted, reverse transcribed RNA. Only in-frame clones appear in the TCRdb table, and some are missing; sequencing was by immunoSEQ multiplex PCR. The sample has roughly 120,000 clones; approximately 54% are singletons.

This receptor was identified in a human donor with alopecia areata. The input for sequencing was CD8+ T cells sorted from blood, taken at week 24, from a patient treated with tofacitinib. V is TRBV5-4 and J is TRBJ1-2; D gene unclear. CDR3: CASSLEGSHYGYTF. CDR3 coding DNA: TGTGCCAGCAGCTTGGAGGGCAGTCACTATGGCTACACCTTC. The full variable domain, completed using reference TRBV5-4 and TRBJ1-2, is ETGVTQSPTHLIKTRGQQVTLRCSSQSGHNTVSWYQQALGQGPQFIFQYYREEENGRGNFPPRFSGLQFPNYSSELNVNALELDDSALYLCASSLEGSHYGYTFGSGTRLTVV.